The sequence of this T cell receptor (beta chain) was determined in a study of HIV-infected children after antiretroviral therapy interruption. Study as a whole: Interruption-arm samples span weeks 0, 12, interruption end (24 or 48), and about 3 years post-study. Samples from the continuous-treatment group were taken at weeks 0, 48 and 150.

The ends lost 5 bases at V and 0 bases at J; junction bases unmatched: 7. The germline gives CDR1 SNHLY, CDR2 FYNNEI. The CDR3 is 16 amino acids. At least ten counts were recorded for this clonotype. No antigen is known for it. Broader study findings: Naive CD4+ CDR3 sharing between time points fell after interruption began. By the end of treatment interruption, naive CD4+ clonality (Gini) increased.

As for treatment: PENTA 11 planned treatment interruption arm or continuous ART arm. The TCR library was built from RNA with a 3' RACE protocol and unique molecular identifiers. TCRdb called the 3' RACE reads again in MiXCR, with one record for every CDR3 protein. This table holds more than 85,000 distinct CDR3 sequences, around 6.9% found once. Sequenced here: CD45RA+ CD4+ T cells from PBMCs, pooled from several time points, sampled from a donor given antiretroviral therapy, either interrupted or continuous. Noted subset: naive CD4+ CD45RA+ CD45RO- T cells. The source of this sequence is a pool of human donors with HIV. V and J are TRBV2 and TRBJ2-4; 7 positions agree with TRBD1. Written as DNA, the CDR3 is TGTGCCAGCAGTAAGGGACAGCGAATAGCCAAAAACATTCAGTACTTC. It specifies CASSKGQRIAKNIQYF.